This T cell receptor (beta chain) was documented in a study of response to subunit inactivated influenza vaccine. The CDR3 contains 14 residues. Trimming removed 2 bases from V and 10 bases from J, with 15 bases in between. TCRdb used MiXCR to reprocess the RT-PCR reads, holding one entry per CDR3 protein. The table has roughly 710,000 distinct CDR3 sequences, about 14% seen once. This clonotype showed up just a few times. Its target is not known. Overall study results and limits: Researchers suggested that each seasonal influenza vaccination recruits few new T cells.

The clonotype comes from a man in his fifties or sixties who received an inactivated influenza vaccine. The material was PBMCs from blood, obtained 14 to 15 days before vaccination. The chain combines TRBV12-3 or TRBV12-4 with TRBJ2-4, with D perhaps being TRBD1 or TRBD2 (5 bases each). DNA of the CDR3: TGTGCCAGCAGTTTAACGGGGCAGGCTTTAATTCAGTACTTC. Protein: CASSLTGQALIQYF.